The entry below describes one T cell receptor beta chain. No antigen is known for it. This record belongs to a study of T cell responses to AZD1222 COVID-19 vaccine. The method was immunoSEQ multiplex PCR; TCRdb's version includes in-frame clones alone and lacks a portion of them. The table lists under 200,000 clones, 94% of them singletons. This CDR3 has 14 amino acids. The V and J ends lost 2 bases and 1 base respectively, with 8 bases between them. The germline V gene encodes CDR1 MDHEN and CDR2 SYDVKM. Whole-study results and caveats: Only five or six people who got AZD1222 tested seropositive at baseline.

The chain has TRBV28 and TRBJ1-1; D uncertain. The starting material was peripheral blood, obtained on day 0 of AZD1222 vaccination. This TCR derives from an adult in good health. Here the CDR3 DNA reads TGTGCCAGCAGTTTACTTGGCGGGAACACTGAAGCTTTCTTT. Amino acid sequence: CASSLLGGNTEAFF.